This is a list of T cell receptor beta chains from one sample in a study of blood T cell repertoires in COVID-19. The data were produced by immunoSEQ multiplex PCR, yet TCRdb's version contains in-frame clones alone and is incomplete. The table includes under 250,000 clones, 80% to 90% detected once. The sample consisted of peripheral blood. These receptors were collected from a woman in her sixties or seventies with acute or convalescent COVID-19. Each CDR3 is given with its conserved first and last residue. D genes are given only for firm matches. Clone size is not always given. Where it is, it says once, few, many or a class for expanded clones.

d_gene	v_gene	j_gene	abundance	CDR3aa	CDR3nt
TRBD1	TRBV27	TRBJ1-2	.	CASSLRTGQGGGYTF	TGTGCCAGCAGTTTACGAACGGGACAGGGAGGAGGCTACACCTTC
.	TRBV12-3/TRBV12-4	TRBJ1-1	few	CASSITGPGAFF	TGTGCCAGCAGTATTACGGGCCCAGGGGCTTTCTTT
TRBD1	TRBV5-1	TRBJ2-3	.	CASSLAGTGFLDTQYF	TGCGCCAGCAGCTTGGCCGGGACAGGGTTTTTAGATACGCAGTATTTT
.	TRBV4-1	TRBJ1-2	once	CASSQDPGREFLSGYTF	TGCGCCAGCAGCCAAGATCCGGGCCGGGAGTTTTTAAGTGGCTACACCTTC
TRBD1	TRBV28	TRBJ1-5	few	CASSSPVGRQGGMRNQPQHF	TGTGCCAGCAGTTCCCCCGTCGGGCGACAGGGGGGTATGAGGAATCAGCCCCAGCATTTT
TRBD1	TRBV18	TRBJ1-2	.	CASSPSDALSGGYYGYTF	TGTGCCAGCTCACCCTCTGATGCCCTGTCAGGGGGATACTATGGCTACACCTTC
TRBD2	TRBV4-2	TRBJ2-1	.	CASSQERTSGVYNEQFF	TGTGCCAGCAGCCAAGAAAGGACTAGCGGGGTCTACAATGAGCAGTTCTTC
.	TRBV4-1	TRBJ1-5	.	CASSQALNQPQHF	TGCGCCAGCAGCCAAGCTTTGAATCAGCCCCAGCATTTT
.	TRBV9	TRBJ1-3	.	CASSVDPPGGLRNTIYF	TGTGCCAGCAGCGTAGATCCGCCGGGGGGGCTTAGAAACACCATATATTTT
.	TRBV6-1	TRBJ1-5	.	CASSEAGLSNQPQHF	TGTGCCAGCAGTGAAGCTGGACTAAGCAATCAGCCCCAGCATTTT
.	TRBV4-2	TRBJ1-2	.	CASSQGGRGYTF	TGTGCCAGCAGCCAAGGAGGGAGAGGCTACACCTTC
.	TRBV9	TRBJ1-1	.	CASSRGLANTEAFF	TGTGCCAGCAGTCGAGGACTAGCCAACACTGAAGCTTTCTTT
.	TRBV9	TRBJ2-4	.	CASSVATGRINIQYF	TGTGCCAGCAGCGTAGCTACAGGGCGCATAAACATTCAGTACTTC
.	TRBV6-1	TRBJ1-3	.	CASSEAVSGSGNTIYF	TGTGCCAGCAGTGAAGCGGTTAGTGGCTCTGGAAACACCATATATTTT
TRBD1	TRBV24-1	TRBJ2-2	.	CATSDPDRGVGGELFF	TGTGCCACCAGTGATCCCGACAGGGGAGTAGGCGGGGAGCTGTTTTTT
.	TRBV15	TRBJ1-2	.	CATSSVVANYGYTF	TGTGCCACCAGCAGTGTAGTAGCGAACTATGGCTACACCTTC
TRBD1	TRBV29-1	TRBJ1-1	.	CSVGGDRGGTEAFF	TGCAGCGTTGGGGGGGACAGGGGCGGAACTGAAGCTTTCTTT
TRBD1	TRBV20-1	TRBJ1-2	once	CSASEGASNYGYTF	TGCAGTGCTAGTGAGGGGGCCTCGAACTATGGCTACACCTTC
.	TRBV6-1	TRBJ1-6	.	CASSEIAAPFSYNSPLHF	TGTGCCAGCAGTGAAATAGCAGCCCCATTCTCCTATAATTCACCCCTCCACTTT
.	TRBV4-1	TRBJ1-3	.	CASSQERGSLSGNTIYF	TGCGCCAGCAGCCAAGAAAGAGGTTCCCTCTCTGGAAACACCATATATTTT
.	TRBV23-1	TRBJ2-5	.	CASSPSPRASQETQYF	TGCGCCAGCAGTCCCTCACCCCGTGCTAGCCAAGAGACCCAGTACTTC
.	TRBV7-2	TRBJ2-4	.	CASSLASSRVNIQYF	TGTGCCAGCAGCTTAGCATCGAGTCGCGTAAACATTCAGTACTTC
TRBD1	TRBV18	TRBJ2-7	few	CASSARDSGPYEQYF	TGTGCCAGCTCGGCCCGGGACAGTGGACCCTACGAGCAGTACTTC
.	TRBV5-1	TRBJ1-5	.	CASSLDGGNAAQHF	TGCGCCAGCAGCTTGGATGGAGGGAATGCGGCCCAGCATTTT
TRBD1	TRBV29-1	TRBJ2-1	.	CSVVVGQVYNEQFF	TGCAGCGTTGTTGTCGGACAGGTCTACAATGAGCAGTTCTTC
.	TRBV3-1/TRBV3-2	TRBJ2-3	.	CASSQLVRTGGPRDTQYF	TGTGCCAGCAGCCAGTTGGTTCGCACCGGGGGGCCCAGAGATACGCAGTATTTT
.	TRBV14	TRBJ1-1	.	CASSQDVRGALGTEAFF	TGTGCCAGCAGCCAAGACGTTCGGGGGGCCTTGGGCACTGAAGCTTTCTTT